Listed here are 17 T cell receptor beta chains from one sample, sequenced in a study of T cell repertoires in cytomegalovirus infection. Each CDR3 protein gets one entry after TCRdb re-called the reads with MiXCR. Altogether approximately 270,000 distinct CDR3 sequences are present, 22% being singletons, with the ten largest covering around 20%. No cognate antigen is known for these TCRs. The sample was cultured PBMCs, taken from culture after CMV antigen stimulation. The origin of the receptors is a human donor in good health (CMV status not recorded). Some clones in this sample may be carry-over from other donors' samples.

The J gene is TRBJ1-2, the V gene TRBV4-1, with 12 bases identical to TRBD1. V was clipped by 0 bases and J by 7 bases; unmatched bases: 6. This CDR3 is 16 amino acids long. CDR1 MGHRA and CDR2 YSYEKL come from the germline V gene. CDR3 coding DNA: TGCGCCAGCAGCCAAGATGGGGGGACAGGGGGCCGTGGCTACACCTTC. Translated: CASSQDGGTGGRGYTF.

The chain links TRBV19 to TRBJ1-1; TRBD1 agrees at 9 bases. Germline trimming cut 8 bases from V and 1 base from J; bases unmatched to any gene: 5. This CDR3 region has 14 residues. The V gene's germline CDR1 is LNHDA and CDR2 SQIVND (reference sequence). CDR3 amino acids: CASGRGQGNTEAFF. In DNA form, the CDR3 reads TGTGCCAGTGGCAGGGGACAGGGGAACACTGAAGCTTTCTTT.

CDR3 nucleotide sequence: TGCAGCACCGGGAGGGACATCTACAATGAGCAGTTCTTC. Residues: CSTGRDIYNEQFF. The J gene is TRBJ2-1, the V gene TRBV29-1; 8 bases match TRBD2. CDR1 is SQVTM, CDR2 ANQGSEA, per germline. The J segment lost 3 bases and the V segment lost 8 bases, leaving 6 bases of the junction unmatched. CDR3 length: 13 residues.

The chain joins TRBV5-1 to TRBJ2-1; no firm D call. This CDR3 region has 13 residues. The germline V gene encodes CDR1 SGHRS and CDR2 YFSETQ. V lost 2 bases, J lost 3 bases, and 6 bases lay in between. The CDR3 here is CASSLIGYNEQFF. The CDR3 nucleotides read TGCGCCAGCAGCTTAATAGGCTACAATGAGCAGTTCTTC.

This clonotype was seen only a few times. CDR3 nucleotides: TGTGCCAGCAGTTTATGGGCCAGAAGCACAGATACGCAGTATTTT. Translated, it gives CASSLWARSTDTQYF. The V call is TRBV27, the J call TRBJ2-3; D gene unclear. The ends were cut back, 1 base at V and 0 bases at J, with 8 bases in the middle. The length of the CDR3 is 15 residues. CDR1 is MNHEY and CDR2 is SMNVEV in the germline V gene (reference sequence).

In DNA, the CDR3 is TGCAGTGCTAGAGAACTTGAGGGGCGCCTGGTTGTTGGCTACACCTTC. Translated: CSARELEGRLVVGYTF. The rearrangement links TRBV20-1 to TRBJ1-2; possibly TRBD1 for D (5 bases). The CDR3 is 16 residues long. Between the trimmed V and J ends, which lost 0 bases and 7 bases, there was a span of 21 bases. Germline V gene sequence: CDR1 DFQATT, CDR2 SNEGSKA (reference sequence).

The genes are TRBV7-9 and TRBJ1-4; 10 nucleotides agree with TRBD1. The CDR3 spans 22 residues. CDR1 SEHNR and CDR2 FQNEAQ come from the germline V gene (reference sequence). The V gene end was trimmed by 1 base and the J gene end by 0 bases; junction bases not matched to a gene: 17. As DNA, the CDR3 is TGTGCCAGCAGCTTAGGTCTGGCGGACAGGGGGGTACGGAGTGCAACTAATGAAAAACTGTTTTTT. Protein: CASSLGLADRGVRSATNEKLFF.

This clonotype came up a few times. The chain has TRBV27 and TRBJ2-4; D call uncertain. The CDR3 covers 13 residues. V shed 2 bases and J shed 8 bases, with 10 bases lying between them. Germline assignment: CDR1 MNHEY and CDR2 SMNVEV (reference sequence). DNA of the CDR3: TGTGCCAGCAGTTTACGGACCGGTGACATTCAGTACTTC. This translates into CASSLRTGDIQYF.

There are many counts of this clonotype. The genes are TRBV2 and TRBJ1-2; 7 nucleotides agree with TRBD1. Germline V gene lookup returns CDR1 SNHLY and CDR2 FYNNEI. This CDR3 is built from 15 residues. Losses at the gene ends were 0 bases for V and 8 bases for J; bases not matched to a gene: 9. CDR3 DNA sequence: TGTGCCAGCAGTGAAGCAGAGCAGGGGGTGAGGGGCTACACCTTC. Translating it yields CASSEAEQGVRGYTF.

This clonotype was observed a few times. The chain couples TRBV28 to TRBJ2-2, with D perhaps TRBD2 (5 bases). The V gene's germline CDR1 is MDHEN and CDR2 SYDVKM. This CDR3 region has 16 residues. V was cut by 2 bases and J by 0 bases, with 10 bases left in between. CDR3 sequence: CASSLGVAPNTGELFF. CDR3 in DNA: TGTGCCAGCAGTTTAGGGGTAGCGCCGAACACCGGGGAGCTGTTTTTT.

This clonotype has at least ten counts. V is TRBV7-2 and J is TRBJ2-5, with 13 bases matching TRBD2. Germline V gene lookup returns CDR1 SGHTA and CDR2 FQGNSA. The CDR3 spans 20 residues. The ends lost 5 bases at V and 1 base at J; junction bases unmatched: 16. In DNA form, the CDR3 reads TGTGCCAGCAGCACTGGACGCTCTCAGACTAGCGGGAGGCCCCAAGAGACCCAGTACTTC. Protein product: CASSTGRSQTSGRPQETQYF.

V is TRBV5-4 and J is TRBJ1-1; no reliable D call. With 3 bases removed from V and 0 bases from J, the gap between germline ends came to 12 bases. The CDR3 covers 15 residues. CDR1 and CDR2 (germline): SGHNT, YYREEE (reference sequence). The CDR3 region is CASSSYAGLNTEAFF. Here the CDR3 DNA reads TGTGCCAGCAGCTCTTACGCGGGCTTGAACACTGAAGCTTTCTTT. Based on the CDR3 plus reference TRBV5-4 and TRBJ1-1, the full variable domain is ETGVTQSPTHLIKTRGQQVTLRCSSQSGHNTVSWYQQALGQGPQFIFQYYREEENGRGNFPPRFSGLQFPNYSSELNVNALELDDSALYLCASSSYAGLNTEAFFGQGTRLTVV.

The sample holds many counts of this clonotype. The V gene is TRBV7-2, the J gene TRBJ2-2; a weak D match, TRBD2 (5 bases). V shed 4 bases and J shed 3 bases, with 12 bases lying between them. Germline V gene lookup returns CDR1 SGHTA and CDR2 FQGNSA. CDR3 length equals 15 residues. The CDR3 DNA reads as TGTGCCAGCAGCTACGGGGTTCGGGACACCGGGGAGCTGTTTTTT. This sequence encodes CASSYGVRDTGELFF.

This clonotype was detected many times. The CDR3 reads CASSLDRGRGEAFF. CDR3 in DNA: TGTGCCAGCAGCTTAGACAGGGGGCGAGGTGAAGCTTTCTTT. The rearrangement links TRBV7-8 to TRBJ1-1; 9 bases match TRBD1. V lost 1 base, J lost 7 bases, and 4 bases stayed unmatched. The CDR3 totals 14 residues. Germline V gene data show CDR1 as SGHVS and CDR2 as FQNEAQ.

This clonotype showed up many times. The V call is TRBV7-2, the J call TRBJ2-1; maybe TRBD2 (5 bases). The CDR3 is 14 amino acids. Trimming stripped 4 bases from V and 5 bases from J, with 12 bases between. The germline gives CDR1 SGHTA, CDR2 FQGNSA. The CDR3 nucleotides are TGTGCCAGCAGCTCCACTAGAGGCCACAATGAGCAGTTCTTC. Translating it yields CASSSTRGHNEQFF.

The chain employs TRBV27 and TRBJ2-1; D might be TRBD2 (5 bases). This CDR3 region has 16 residues. Germline-derived CDR1 and CDR2 are MNHEY and SMNVEV (reference sequence). Trimming shortened V by 3 bases and J by 7 bases, and 19 bases separated the two germline ends. The DNA of the CDR3 is TGTGCCAGCAGTTTTTTGTCTAGCTCTGACTCGAATGAGCAGTTCTTC. Protein product: CASSFLSSSDSNEQFF.

This clonotype appeared a few times. J is TRBJ2-1 and V is TRBV19; D remains unclear. The CDR3 spans 13 residues. Germline values: CDR1 LNHDA, CDR2 SQIVND (reference sequence). Trimming pared 2 bases from V and 8 bases from J, leaving 10 bases between. Here the CDR3 reads CASSISAIDEQFF. The CDR3, as DNA: TGTGCCAGTAGTATATCAGCGATAGATGAGCAGTTCTTC. The complete variable domain, with remaining parts taken from reference TRBV19 and TRBJ2-1, reads DGGITQSPKYLFRKEGQNVTLSCEQNLNHDAMYWYRQDPGQGLRLIYYSQIVNDFQKGDIAEGYSVSREKKESFPLTVTSAQKNPTAFYLCASSISAIDEQFFGPGTRLTVL.